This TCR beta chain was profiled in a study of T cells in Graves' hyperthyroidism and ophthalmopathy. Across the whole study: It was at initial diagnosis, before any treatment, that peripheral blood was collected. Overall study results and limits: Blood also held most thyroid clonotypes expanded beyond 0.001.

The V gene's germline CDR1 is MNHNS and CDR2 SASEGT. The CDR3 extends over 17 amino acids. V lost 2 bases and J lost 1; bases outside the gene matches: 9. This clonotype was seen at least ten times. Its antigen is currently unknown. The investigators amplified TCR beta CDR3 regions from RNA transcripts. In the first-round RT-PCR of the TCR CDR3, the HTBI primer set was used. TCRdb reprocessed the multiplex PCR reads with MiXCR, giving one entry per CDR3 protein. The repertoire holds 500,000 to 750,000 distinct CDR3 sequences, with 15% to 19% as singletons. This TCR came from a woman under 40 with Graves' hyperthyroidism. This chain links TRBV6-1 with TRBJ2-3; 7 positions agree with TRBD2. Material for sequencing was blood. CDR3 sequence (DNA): TGTGCCAGCAGTGAATGGAGCGGGATTTCGGGCACAGATACGCAGTATTTT. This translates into CASSEWSGISGTDTQYF.